The subject of this entry is one T cell receptor (beta chain). No antigen is known for it. CDR3 size: 13 residues. CDR1 and CDR2 (germline): WNHNN, SYGVQD (reference sequence). The use of a sample-barcoded 5' primer and a J-beta primer mix characterized a second PCR of 7 to 11 cycles. TCRdb itself ran the 5' RACE reads through MiXCR, one entry per CDR3 protein. Of 1.5 million to 2 million distinct CDR3 sequences in the sample, roughly 49% were seen once. This specimen comes from a study of blood T cells in healthy people across ages. General observations from the study: Naive CD4+ cells and diversity were both higher in long-lived donors than in aged donors. Significant beta diversity loss was already apparent by age roughly 44, declining roughly linearly.

This clonotype was sampled from a woman aged 35 to 49 in good health. The chain employs TRBV10-1 and TRBJ2-7; TRBD2 might be the D (5 bases). With the DNA end fitting TRBJ2-5 better, the J assignment may be wrong. The specimen sequenced was blood. CDR3 nucleotides: TGCGCCAGCAGTGAGTCGACTCGGGGGACCCAGTACTTC. Its protein product is CASSESTRGTQYF.